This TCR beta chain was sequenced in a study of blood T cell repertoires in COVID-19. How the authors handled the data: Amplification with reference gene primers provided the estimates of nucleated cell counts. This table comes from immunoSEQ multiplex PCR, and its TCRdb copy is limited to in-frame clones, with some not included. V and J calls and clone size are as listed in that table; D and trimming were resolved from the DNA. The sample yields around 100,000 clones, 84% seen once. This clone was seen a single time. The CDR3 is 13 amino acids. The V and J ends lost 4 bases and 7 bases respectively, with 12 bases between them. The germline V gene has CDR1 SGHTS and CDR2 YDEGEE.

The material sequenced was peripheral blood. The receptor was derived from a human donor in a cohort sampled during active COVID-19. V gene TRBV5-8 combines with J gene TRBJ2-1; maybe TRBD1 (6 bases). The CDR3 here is CASSLGQLNEQFF. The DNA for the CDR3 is TGTGCCAGCAGCCTCGGACAGTTAAATGAGCAGTTCTTC.